One and the same sample provided the 13 T cell receptor beta chains below, sequenced in a study of T cell responses to AZD1222 COVID-19 vaccine. Some clones are missing from TCRdb's copy, which holds only in-frame ones; the method was immunoSEQ multiplex PCR. The sample carries some 150,000 clones, approximately 90% recorded once. Sequences were derived from peripheral blood, sampled on day 0 of AZD1222 vaccination. The receptors shown here come from an adult in good health.

This chain uses TRBV6-2 or TRBV6-3 with TRBJ1-4; tentative D call: TRBD1 (5 bases). The CDR3 covers 15 residues. Between the trimmed V and J ends, which lost 0 bases and 1 base, there was a span of 6 bases. Per germline, CDR1 MNHEY and CDR2 SVGEGT. CDR3 residues: CASSYSGGTNEKLFF. CDR3 bases: TGTGCCAGCAGTTACTCGGGGGGAACTAATGAAAAACTGTTTTTT.

V usage is TRBV4-3 and J usage is TRBJ2-7; D might be TRBD2 (5 bases). The V end was cut by 4 bases, the J end by 6 bases, with 13 bases between. The CDR3 contains 13 residues. The germline CDR1 and CDR2 sequences are LGHNA and YSLEER. CDR3 sequence: CASSPLRGIEQYF. The CDR3 coding sequence is TGCGCCAGCAGCCCTCTCAGAGGGATCGAGCAGTACTTC.

This clone was counted between two and nine times. V is TRBV7-2 and J is TRBJ2-3; D is uncertain. Per germline, CDR1 SGHTA and CDR2 FQGNSA. V lost 5 bases to trimming and J lost 1 base, with 10 bases between them. CDR3 length: 14 amino acids. CDR3 sequence: CASSHGPRTDTQYF. The CDR3 DNA is TGTGCCAGCAGCCACGGGCCGCGCACAGATACGCAGTATTTT.

The chain uses TRBV6-5 and TRBJ2-7; 7 nucleotides match TRBD1. The CDR3 has 15 amino acids. V dropped 2 bases and J dropped 2; count of bases not matched to a gene: 6. Per the germline V gene, CDR1 is MNHEY and CDR2 is SVGAGI. CDR3 amino acids: CASSYDMTGTYEQYF. Here the CDR3 DNA reads TGTGCCAGCAGTTACGATATGACAGGGACCTACGAGCAGTACTTC.

This clone came up once. This rearrangement joins TRBV4-2 to TRBJ1-3, with D uncertain. The CDR3 contains 21 residues. CDR1 is LGHNA, CDR2 YNFKEQ, per germline. Trimming shortened V by 0 bases and J by 2 bases, and 26 bases separated the two germline ends. CDR3 protein: CASSQDPSVATDIVAGNTIYF. For the CDR3, the DNA is TGTGCCAGCAGCCAAGATCCATCTGTCGCAACTGACATTGTCGCTGGAAACACCATATATTTT.

The chain is built from TRBV23-1 and TRBJ1-1; 11 nucleotides match TRBD1. TRBV23-1 is designated an ORF whose function remains uncertain. Trimming took 2 bases from V and 4 from J; bases not matched to a gene: 9. There are 17 residues in the CDR3. The CDR3 reads CASSQIGRGQGATEAFF. The CDR3 DNA follows: TGCGCCAGCAGTCAAATAGGGCGAGGACAGGGGGCCACTGAAGCTTTCTTT.

The gene calls are TRBV10-3 and TRBJ1-1; 8 positions agree with TRBD1. The germline CDR1 and CDR2 sequences are ENHRY and SYGVKD. Unmatched junction bases numbered 19, after V lost 8 bases and J lost 5 bases. This CDR3 is 17 amino acids long. The chain's CDR3 is CAIHVRQGALDSTEAFF. The CDR3 DNA reads TGTGCCATCCACGTCCGGCAGGGGGCTCTTGATAGTACTGAAGCTTTCTTT.

This sequence joins TRBV7-8 and TRBJ2-2; 9 bases map to TRBD1. V gave up 5 bases and J gave up 0 bases; unmatched junction bases: 7. This CDR3 is 17 amino acids long. Germline CDR1 is SGHVS and CDR2 is FQNEAQ. The DNA of the CDR3 is TGTGCCAGCAGCCGTTGGTGGGACAGGGCGAACACCGGGGAGCTGTTTTTT. Its protein product is CASSRWWDRANTGELFF.

The chain combines TRBV5-1 with TRBJ1-2; 11 bases fit TRBD1. With 3 bases clipped from V and 2 bases from J, the junction kept 3 bases outside the gene matches. CDR3 length equals 15 residues. Germline CDR1 is SGHRS and CDR2 is YFSETQ. CDR3 DNA: TGCGCCAGCAGCTGGGGGACAGGGGGGAACTATGGCTACACCTTC. Translated, it gives CASSWGTGGNYGYTF.

The CDR3 DNA is TGTGCCACCAGCAGGGGACTAGCGGGAGAATCAGATACGCAGTATTTT. Amino acid sequence: CATSRGLAGESDTQYF. The chain employs TRBV15 and TRBJ2-3; 14 bases match TRBD2. Germline lookup yields CDR1 LNHNV and CDR2 YYDKDF (reference sequence). The junction had 3 bases not matched to a gene; V was cut back by 3 bases and J by 4 bases. The CDR3 covers 16 residues.

This chain uses TRBV6-6 with TRBJ1-5; 7 nucleotides match TRBD1. Germline CDR1 and CDR2: MNHNY and SVGAGI (reference sequence). J was trimmed by 3 bases and V by 3 bases; bases with no gene match: 2. CDR3 size: 14 residues. DNA for the CDR3: TGTGCCAGCAGTTATGGACAGGTCAATCAGCCCCAGCATTTT. Its protein product is CASSYGQVNQPQHF.

The rearrangement joins TRBV7-2 to TRBJ2-6; D perhaps matches TRBD1 (6 bases). With 7 bases removed from V and 4 bases from J, the gap between germline ends came to 20 bases. CDR1 SGHTA and CDR2 FQGNSA come from the germline V gene. CDR3 length equals 17 residues. CDR3 in amino acids: CASNQRGTNAGANVLTF. DNA of the CDR3: TGTGCCAGCAACCAAAGAGGGACAAACGCCGGGGCCAACGTCCTGACTTTC.

In this sample, this clone turned up once. This chain connects TRBV27 to TRBJ1-1; D remains ambiguous. This CDR3 contains 14 residues. Deletions cut 2 bases from V and 4 bases from J, with 11 bases between. The germline V gene has CDR1 MNHEY and CDR2 SMNVEV (reference sequence). As DNA, the CDR3 is TGTGCCAGCAGTTTAAGTCGTCGGGCCACTGAAGCTTTCTTT. This gives the protein CASSLSRRATEAFF.